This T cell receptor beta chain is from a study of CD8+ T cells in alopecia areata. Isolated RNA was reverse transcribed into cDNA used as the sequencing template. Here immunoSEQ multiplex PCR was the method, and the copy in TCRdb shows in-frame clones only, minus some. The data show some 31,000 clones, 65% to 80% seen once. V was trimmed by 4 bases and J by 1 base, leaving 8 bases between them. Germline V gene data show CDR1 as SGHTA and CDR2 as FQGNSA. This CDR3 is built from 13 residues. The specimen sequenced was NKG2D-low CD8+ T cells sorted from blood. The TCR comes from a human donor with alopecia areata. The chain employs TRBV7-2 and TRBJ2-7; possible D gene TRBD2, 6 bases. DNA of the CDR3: TGTGCCAGCAGCTCGGGGACTTCCTACGAGCAGTACTTC. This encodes CASSSGTSYEQYF.